The following is a TCR beta chain sequence with its context. The data were taken from a study of cytomegalovirus exposure and HLA in healthy donors. Study information: Earlier findings included roughly 100 million unique TCR beta sequences obtained from about 180 million T cells.

It was with 60 Vbeta and 13 Jbeta primers that the PCR ran. Only in-frame clones appear in the TCRdb table, and some are missing; sequencing was by immunoSEQ multiplex PCR. The table lists tens of thousands of clones, 70% to 85% of them singletons. Sequenced: PBMCs. This TCR came from a woman between 40 and 50 years old in good health and CMV-seropositive.

CDR3 in amino acids: CASSPWNTKGFYEQYF. The CDR3 DNA reads as TGTGCCAGCAGCCCGTGGAACACTAAGGGGTTCTACGAGCAGTACTTC. The chain recombines TRBV5-5 with TRBJ2-7, with D possibly TRBD1 on 5 matching bases. Trimming pared 4 bases from V and 3 bases from J, leaving 20 bases between. This CDR3 has 16 amino acids. CDR1 SGHKS and CDR2 YYEKEE come from the germline V gene (reference sequence). The whole variable domain, remainder taken from reference TRBV5-5 and TRBJ2-7, is DAGVTQSPTHLIKTRGQQVTLRCSPISGHKSVSWYQQVLGQGPQFIFQYYEKEERGRGNFPDRFSARQFPNYSSELNVNALLLGDSALYLCASSPWNTKGFYEQYFGPGTRLTVT.